These 3 T cell receptor beta chains came from one sample sequenced in a study of radiotherapy plus CTLA-4 blockade in lung cancer. The protocol was immunoSEQ multiplex PCR, while the TCRdb copy is restricted to in-frame clones and leaves out a portion. The table records around 30,000 clones, 70% to 75% of them present only once. This sample comprised peripheral blood, obtained from a patient treated with radiotherapy plus ipilimumab. All receptors come from a human donor with non-small cell lung cancer that progressed on radiotherapy plus ipilimumab.

The chain is built from TRBV19 and TRBJ1-4, with D possibly matching TRBD1 (5 bases). Trimming cost V 5 bases and J 5 bases, with 15 bases left between them. This CDR3 has 15 residues. CDR1 LNHDA and CDR2 SQIVND come from the germline V gene (reference sequence). The CDR3 here is CASSDQDTANEKLFF. CDR3 in DNA: TGTGCCAGTAGTGACCAGGACACGGCGAATGAAAAACTGTTTTTT.

The V and J genes are TRBV5-4 and TRBJ2-3; D is undetermined. The CDR3 totals 18 residues. V was trimmed by 0 bases and J by 0 bases, leaving 17 bases between them. Germline CDR1 is SGHNT and CDR2 is YYREEE (reference sequence). The CDR3 sequence is CASSLGGIPTSSTDTQYF. In DNA, the CDR3 is TGTGCCAGCAGCTTGGGGGGAATACCGACTTCTAGCACAGATACGCAGTATTTT.

V usage is TRBV15 and J usage is TRBJ2-7; perhaps TRBD2 as D (5 bases). Trimming pared 0 bases from V and 3 bases from J, leaving 18 bases between. Germline V gives CDR1 LNHNV, CDR2 YYDKDF (reference sequence). This CDR3 spans 17 amino acids. In DNA form, the CDR3 reads TGTGCCACCAGCAGAGAACGACTGGGCCGGGGAAGCTACGAGCAGTACTTC. It encodes CATSRERLGRGSYEQYF.